This TCR beta chain was recovered during a study of OX40 agonist ivuxolimab in advanced cancers. Across the whole study: Administration of intravenous ivuxolimab to patients occurred every 2 weeks at 0.01 to 10 mg/kg. There were three patients with partial responses, one having hepatocellular carcinoma and two cutaneous melanoma. Study results and caveats: Certain nonresponders likewise exhibited a low normalized T-cell clonal expansion.

About this clone itself: The antigen remains undetermined.

Profiled with immunoSEQ multiplex PCR; TCRdb holds only in-frame clones, not every one. This table has roughly 81,000 clones, about 93% appearing once. Systemic immunosuppression or a history of autoimmune disease excluded patients. The sample here was CD4+ or CD8+ T cells sorted from blood, taken in a trial of the OX40 agonist ivuxolimab. This clonotype was sampled from an adult with an advanced solid tumor such as melanoma, head and neck, liver or kidney cancer.

The CDR3 DNA reads as TGTGCCAGCAGTTTAGGCGGTGGCTACACCTTC. This codes for CASSLGGGYTF. V gene TRBV28 combines with J gene TRBJ1-2; D ambiguous. Trimming shortened V by 2 bases and J by 7 bases, and 5 bases separated the two germline ends. Germline CDR1 MDHEN, CDR2 SYDVKM. This CDR3 spans 11 amino acids.